Following are 31 T cell receptor beta chains from one sample sequenced in a study of cytomegalovirus exposure and HLA in healthy donors. PCR amplification relied on 60 Vbeta primers (plus 13 Jbeta primers). Using immunoSEQ multiplex PCR, the repertoire was profiled, and TCRdb retains in-frame clones only, with some absent. The table has some 65,000 clones, about 72% seen once. The sample consisted of PBMCs. The origin of the receptors is a girl under 18 in good health and CMV-seropositive.

V and J are TRBV10-3 and TRBJ2-1, with D perhaps TRBD2 (5 bases). Germline CDR1 ENHRY, CDR2 SYGVKD. V gave up 10 bases and J gave up 9 bases, with 13 bases separating them. The length of the CDR3 is 11 residues. In DNA form, the CDR3 reads TGTGCCACCGGCCTAGCCGTTGAGCAGTTCTTC. It translates to CATGLAVEQFF.

In this sample, this clone turned up once. This sequence joins TRBV28 and TRBJ1-2; D is unclear. The length of the CDR3 is 14 residues. V gave up 6 bases and J gave up 1 base, with 12 bases separating them. Germline CDR1 and CDR2: MDHEN and SYDVKM. CDR3: CASRASGLNYGYTF. The DNA of the CDR3 is TGTGCCAGCAGGGCGAGCGGACTTAACTATGGCTACACCTTC.

CDR3 region: CASSSPQGGYTF. CDR3 bases: TGTGCCAGCAGTAGCCCTCAGGGGGGCTACACCTTC. The V and J genes are TRBV28 and TRBJ1-2, with TRBD1 as a possible D gene (6 bases). This CDR3 has 12 amino acids. Germline CDR1 MDHEN, CDR2 SYDVKM. The V and J ends lost 5 bases and 8 bases respectively, with 12 bases between them.

This chain links TRBV5-6 with TRBJ2-7; TRBD2 might be the D (7 bases). This CDR3 is built from 14 residues. V lost 4 bases and J 4 bases, leaving 15 bases between the germline ends. Germline V gene data show CDR1 as SGHDT and CDR2 as YYEEEE. In DNA, the CDR3 is TGTGCCAGCAGCCAGGGGTGGGGGGGGTACGAGCAGTACTTC. Translating gives CASSQGWGGYEQYF.

This chain connects TRBV7-9 to TRBJ2-5; the D gene is possibly TRBD1 (5 bases). Germline assignment: CDR1 SEHNR and CDR2 FQNEAQ (reference sequence). V was clipped by 2 bases and J by 5 bases, with 12 bases between them. The CDR3 runs to 14 residues. The CDR3 bases are TGTGCCAGCAGCTTACCAGGGTTGGGGGAGACCCAGTACTTC. This gives the protein CASSLPGLGETQYF.

This chain uses TRBV4-2 with TRBJ1-2; unclear D gene. This CDR3 contains 13 residues. The V gene lost 3 bases and the J gene lost 5 bases, with 10 bases spanning the gap. CDR1 and CDR2 from the germline V gene are LGHNA and YNFKEQ. Here the CDR3 DNA reads TGTGCCAGCAGCCAGCTGAACGGGTATGGCTACACCTTC. Translation: CASSQLNGYGYTF.

The chain recombines TRBV30 with TRBJ1-1, with D possibly matching TRBD1 (5 bases). In germline, CDR1 is GTSNPN, CDR2 SVGIG (reference sequence). CDR3 length: 13 residues. The V end lost 8 bases, the J end lost 1 base, and 14 bases lay between the germline ends. CDR3 DNA sequence: TGTGCCCTGATAACAGGAGCGAACACTGAAGCTTTCTTT. This gives the protein CALITGANTEAFF.

This clone was detected only once. The chain carries TRBV29-1 and TRBJ2-3, with no clear D. Germline CDR1 and CDR2: SQVTM and ANQGSEA. V lost 6 bases to trimming and J lost 4 bases, with 14 bases between them. The CDR3 runs to 13 residues. The CDR3 nucleotides are TGCAGCGTCGATTCCGACCGGGCAGATACGCAGTATTTT. Its protein product is CSVDSDRADTQYF.

This clone showed up just once. The chain joins TRBV2 to TRBJ1-6; D gene ambiguous. The CDR3 is 12 amino acids. Trimming left V 6 bases short and J 6 bases short, with 6 bases between. The germline CDR1 and CDR2 sequences are SNHLY and FYNNEI. CDR3 sequence reads: CASRAFNSPLHF. CDR3 coding DNA: TGTGCCAGCAGGGCTTTTAATTCACCCCTCCACTTT.

This chain joins TRBV5-1 and TRBJ2-5, with TRBD2 matching 12 bases. CDR3 size: 17 residues. Germline V gene lookup returns CDR1 SGHRS and CDR2 YFSETQ. V lost 1 base, J lost 2 bases, and 6 bases stayed unmatched. Here the CDR3 DNA reads TGCGCCAGCAGCTTGACGTTACTAGCGGGGGGTCAAGAGACCCAGTACTTC. Residues: CASSLTLLAGGQETQYF.

The chain links TRBV7-2 to TRBJ1-5; TRBD1 agrees at 8 bases. J was trimmed by 0 bases and V by 5 bases; bases with no gene match: 9. The CDR3 is made up of 17 amino acids. In germline, CDR1 is SGHTA, CDR2 FQGNSA. This CDR3 is CASSKTLDRVSNQPQHF. In DNA, the CDR3 is TGTGCCAGCAGCAAAACCTTGGACAGGGTTAGCAATCAGCCCCAGCATTTT. The variable domain in full, completed from reference TRBV7-2 and TRBJ1-5, reads GAGVSQSPSNKVTEKGKDVELRCDPISGHTALYWYRQSLGQGLEFLIYFQGNSAPDKSGLPSDRFSAERTGGSVSTLTIQRTQQEDSAVYLCASSKTLDRVSNQPQHFGDGTRLSIL.

The CDR3 reads CASRGQGSNQPQHF. CDR3 bases: TGTGCCAGCAGGGGACAGGGTAGCAATCAGCCCCAGCATTTT. This sequence joins TRBV28 and TRBJ1-5, with 9 nucleotides matching TRBD1. Germline CDR1 is MDHEN and CDR2 is SYDVKM. J gave up 0 bases and V 6 bases, and 0 bases lay outside the gene matches. CDR3 length: 14 amino acids.

The chain carries TRBV5-1 and TRBJ2-1; TRBD1 aligns across 7 bases. The CDR3 loop spans 15 amino acids. Trimming removed 7 bases from V and 8 bases from J; junction bases left unmatched: 15. The germline gives CDR1 SGHRS, CDR2 YFSETQ. The CDR3 DNA reads TGCGCCAGCGCCTCCCTCACGACAGGGAAGGATGAGCAGTTCTTC. Encoded protein: CASASLTTGKDEQFF.

This clone was seen only a few times. The V and J genes are TRBV6-1 and TRBJ1-1, with D maybe TRBD1 (6 bases). The CDR3 is made up of 13 amino acids. Per germline, CDR1 MNHNS and CDR2 SASEGT. V dropped 2 bases and J dropped 3 bases, with 7 bases sitting between them. The DNA for the CDR3 is TGTGCCAGCAGTGAATACAGGGACACTGAAGCTTTCTTT. Translation gives CASSEYRDTEAFF.

The chain couples TRBV19 to TRBJ1-1, with D perhaps TRBD1 (5 bases). V lost 4 bases to trimming and J lost 4 bases, with 13 bases between them. Germline V gene lookup returns CDR1 LNHDA and CDR2 SQIVND (reference sequence). The CDR3 is 14 amino acids. The CDR3, as DNA: TGTGCCAGTAGTAGGAGCCCAGGGTCCACTGAAGCTTTCTTT. Protein sequence: CASSRSPGSTEAFF.

The chain's CDR3 is CASSWGQGEQYF. The CDR3 region has the DNA TGTGCCAGCAGTTGGGGACAGGGGGAGCAGTACTTC. The genes are TRBV6-5 and TRBJ2-7, with 10 bases matching TRBD1. Losses at the gene ends were 4 bases for V and 7 bases for J; bases not matched to a gene: 1. This CDR3 is built from 12 residues. Germline CDR1 MNHEY, CDR2 SVGAGI.

This chain connects TRBV6-1 to TRBJ2-5; no definite D call. The V gene lost 1 base and the J gene lost 4 bases, with 13 bases spanning the gap. Germline-derived CDR1 and CDR2 are MNHNS and SASEGT. The CDR3 totals 15 residues. DNA of the CDR3: TGTGCCAGCAGTGAAGACCTCGGCTGGGCAGAGACCCAGTACTTC. It is translated as CASSEDLGWAETQYF.

This clone has a handful of counts. V is TRBV6-1 and J is TRBJ2-1; TRBD2 aligns across 12 bases. In germline, CDR1 is MNHNS, CDR2 SASEGT. The junction had 9 bases not matched to a gene; V was cut back by 6 bases and J by 3 bases. This CDR3 spans 17 amino acids. The CDR3 here is CASREKGLAGHYNEQFF. CDR3 in DNA: TGTGCCAGCAGGGAAAAGGGACTAGCGGGCCACTACAATGAGCAGTTCTTC.

The V gene is TRBV4-3, the J gene TRBJ2-2; possibly TRBD2 for D (6 bases). The CDR3 is 16 residues long. Germline V gene data show CDR1 as LGHNA and CDR2 as YSLEER. The V gene lost 0 bases and the J gene lost 4 bases, with 12 bases spanning the gap. CDR3 nucleotides: TGCGCCAGCAGCCAAGATAGGGACTCTATCACCGGGGAGCTGTTTTTT. Its translation is CASSQDRDSITGELFF.

The gene calls are TRBV5-1 and TRBJ1-2; 7 bases align to TRBD1. Per the germline V gene, CDR1 is SGHRS and CDR2 is YFSETQ. Unmatched junction bases numbered 8, after V lost 2 bases and J lost 7 bases. The CDR3 runs to 14 residues. The CDR3 is CASSFTGDGSGYTF. The CDR3 DNA is TGCGCCAGCAGCTTCACAGGGGATGGCTCTGGCTACACCTTC. The entire variable domain, with the rest obtained from reference TRBV5-1 and TRBJ1-2, is as follows: KAGVTQTPRYLIKTRGQQVTLSCSPISGHRSVSWYQQTPGQGLQFLFEYFSETQRNKGNFPGRFSGRQFSNSRSEMNVSTLELGDSALYLCASSFTGDGSGYTFGSGTRLTVV.

The V and J genes are TRBV19 and TRBJ2-7; 8 bases line up with TRBD2. The CDR3 sequence is 14 residues long. The germline gives CDR1 LNHDA, CDR2 SQIVND (reference sequence). Trimming cost V 6 bases and J 6 bases; bases outside gene matches: 10. As DNA, the CDR3 is TGTGCCAGTAGCTCCGGGACTAGTCGAGCCGAGCAGTACTTC. Translated: CASSSGTSRAEQYF.

The chain carries TRBV29-1 and TRBJ2-5; 12 positions agree with TRBD2. Germline V gene sequence: CDR1 SQVTM, CDR2 ANQGSEA. The CDR3 sequence is 15 residues long. V was clipped by 5 bases and J by 6 bases; unmatched bases: 10. The CDR3 nucleotides read TGCAGCGTTCATTCTAGCGGGAGGGCCTTAAAGACCCAGTACTTC. Translating it yields CSVHSSGRALKTQYF.

The rearrangement joins TRBV5-1 to TRBJ1-1, with D perhaps TRBD1 (6 bases). Between the trimmed V and J ends, which lost 4 bases and 0 bases, there was a span of 13 bases. The CDR3 is 15 amino acids. CDR1 SGHRS and CDR2 YFSETQ come from the germline V gene. This CDR3 reads CASSQLGGVNTEAFF. CDR3 bases: TGCGCCAGCAGCCAATTAGGGGGGGTGAACACTGAAGCTTTCTTT. Based on the CDR3 plus reference TRBV5-1 and TRBJ1-1, the full variable domain is KAGVTQTPRYLIKTRGQQVTLSCSPISGHRSVSWYQQTPGQGLQFLFEYFSETQRNKGNFPGRFSGRQFSNSRSEMNVSTLELGDSALYLCASSQLGGVNTEAFFGQGTRLTVV.

V gene TRBV6-1 combines with J gene TRBJ1-1, with D uncertain. Germline V CDR1 and CDR2: MNHNS, SASEGT. Deletions cut 2 bases from V and 2 bases from J, with 12 bases between. The CDR3 is 15 amino acids. The chain's CDR3 is CASSELSGTNTEAFF. The CDR3 nucleotides are TGTGCCAGCAGTGAATTAAGCGGCACAAACACTGAAGCTTTCTTT.

The rearrangement links TRBV30 to TRBJ2-7; 7 positions match TRBD2. CDR3 size: 14 residues. CDR1 and CDR2 from the germline V gene are GTSNPN and SVGIG (reference sequence). The J segment lost 1 base and the V segment lost 0 bases, leaving 3 bases of the junction unmatched. The CDR3 region has the DNA TGTGCCTGGAGTGTCTATAGCGGGTCCTACGAGCAGTACTTC. Amino acid sequence: CAWSVYSGSYEQYF. Complete variable domain (other parts from reference TRBV30 and TRBJ2-7): SQTIHQWPATLVQPVGSPLSLECTVEGTSNPNLYWYRQAAGRGLQLLFYSVGIGQISSEVPQNLSASRPQDRQFILSSKKLLLSDSGFYLCAWSVYSGSYEQYFGPGTRLTVT.

The chain links TRBV9 to TRBJ2-2; 7 nucleotides align to TRBD2. The CDR3 is made up of 13 amino acids. V shed 7 bases, J shed 0 bases, and the junction held 0 bases outside the gene matches. Germline V gene data show CDR1 as SGDLS and CDR2 as YYNGEE. Here the CDR3 DNA reads TGTGCCAGCGGGAGGGCGAACACCGGGGAGCTGTTTTTT. Its translation: CASGRANTGELFF.

The chain combines TRBV6-1 with TRBJ1-2; 9 bases map to TRBD1. Germline values: CDR1 MNHNS, CDR2 SASEGT. V gave up 7 bases and J gave up 8 bases; unmatched junction bases: 11. This CDR3 comprises 14 residues. CDR3 DNA sequence: TGTGCCAGCACTATTACAGGGGGCACACCCGGCTACACCTTC. Translated: CASTITGGTPGYTF.

This chain links TRBV19 with TRBJ2-2; TRBD1 aligns across 7 bases. The V and J ends lost 8 bases and 4 bases, in that order; junction bases with no gene match: 1. Per the germline V gene, CDR1 is LNHDA and CDR2 is SQIVND (reference sequence). The CDR3 runs 12 residues. The CDR3, as DNA: TGTGCCAGTCACAGGGGCACCGGGGAGCTGTTTTTT. Its translation: CASHRGTGELFF.

The chain uses TRBV7-8 and TRBJ2-7; weak D call: TRBD2 (5 bases). V shed 8 bases and J shed 0 bases, with 14 bases lying between them. The CDR3 has 14 residues. Germline V lookup: CDR1 SGHVS, CDR2 FQNEAQ. This chain's CDR3 is CASSPTGSSYEQYF. DNA of the CDR3: TGTGCCAGCTCCCCTACGGGGAGCTCCTACGAGCAGTACTTC.

The chain links TRBV18 to TRBJ1-2, with 7 bases fitting TRBD1. CDR1 is KGHSH, CDR2 LQKENI, per germline. After removal of 6 bases from V and 3 bases from J, the junction contained 7 bases not matched to a gene. The CDR3 has 14 residues. CDR3 sequence (DNA): TGTGCCAGCTCCACAACCGGACAGGACTATGGCTACACCTTC. Translating gives CASSTTGQDYGYTF.

This clone has more than one count but fewer than ten. The gene calls are TRBV6-4 and TRBJ1-5; D unresolved. The germline V gene has CDR1 MRHNA and CDR2 SNTAGT. The CDR3 has 11 residues. Between the trimmed V and J ends, which lost 8 bases and 6 bases, there was a span of 8 bases. CDR3 sequence: CASSAGQPQHF. The CDR3 DNA follows: TGTGCCAGCTCGGCAGGTCAGCCCCAGCATTTT.